This entry lists 25 T cell receptor beta chains sequenced from one sample in a study of blood T cell repertoires in COVID-19 (TCRdb year 2020). The library was obtained by the immunoSEQ multiplex PCR assay. TCRdb took this table from immuneACCESS and kept in-frame rearrangements with V and J called. Such tables lack part of the clones; where checked against another copy, unresolved V genes explain under half of the gap, and the rest is unexplained. This sample holds over 150,000 clones; about four fifths were observed only once. The ten largest clones take up approximately 11% of the sample. Sequencing input: peripheral blood. The source is a man in his 70s with active or convalescent COVID-19.

The chain couples TRBV30 to TRBJ2-3; 7 bases agree with TRBD2. The V gene's germline CDR1 is GTSNPN and CDR2 SVGIG (reference sequence). This CDR3 is built from 16 residues. V dropped 5 bases and J dropped 9; count of bases not matched to a gene: 20. CDR3 loop: CAWAVMGGVAVRTQYF. The CDR3 nucleotides read TGTGCCTGGGCTGTCATGGGGGGGGTAGCGGTTAGGACGCAGTATTTT.

V and J are TRBV29-1 and TRBJ2-5; TRBD2 matches at 12 bases. The CDR3 is 15 amino acids. Germline V gene lookup returns CDR1 SQVTM and CDR2 ANQGSEA. The V gene end was trimmed by 2 bases and the J gene end by 6 bases; junction bases not matched to a gene: 7. The CDR3 region is CSVETLAGGVQTQYF. Here the CDR3 DNA reads TGCAGCGTTGAAACACTAGCGGGAGGTGTACAGACCCAGTACTTC. The full variable domain, completed using reference TRBV29-1 and TRBJ2-5, is SAVISQKPSRDICQRGTSLTIQCQVDSQVTMMFWYRQQPGQSLTLIATANQGSEATYESGFVIDKFPISRPNLTFSTLTVSNMSPEDSSIYLCSVETLAGGVQTQYFGPGTRLLVL.

The chain is built from TRBV28 and TRBJ2-7, with 7 bases lining up with TRBD1. V lost 5 bases to trimming and J lost 4 bases; unmatched junction nucleotides: 2. This CDR3 has 12 amino acids. Per the germline V gene, CDR1 is MDHEN and CDR2 is SYDVKM. CDR3 nucleotides: TGTGCCAGCAGTAGGACAGGATACGAGCAGTACTTC. Protein sequence: CASSRTGYEQYF.

The chain has TRBV7-8 and TRBJ2-6; 11 nucleotides agree with TRBD2. The germline V gene has CDR1 SGHVS and CDR2 FQNEAQ. The junction had 7 bases not matched to a gene; V was cut back by 6 bases and J by 0 bases. There are 18 residues in the CDR3. In DNA form, the CDR3 reads TGTGCCAGCAGGCGCCCGGGACTAGCGGTCTCTGGGGCCAACGTCCTGACTTTC. It translates to CASRRPGLAVSGANVLTF.

The chain uses TRBV9 and TRBJ2-7; perhaps TRBD2 as D (6 bases). Germline loops: CDR1 SGDLS, CDR2 YYNGEE. The CDR3 is made up of 15 amino acids. Trimming shortened V by 3 bases and J by 6 bases, and 19 bases separated the two germline ends. The CDR3 protein is CASSANWAGRSEQYF. CDR3 in DNA: TGTGCCAGCAGCGCCAACTGGGCCGGGAGAAGCGAGCAGTACTTC.

DNA for the CDR3: TGCGCCAGCAGCCGAGAGGGAGGGGGTATCACTGAAGCTTTCTTT. Translated, it gives CASSREGGGITEAFF. The rearrangement links TRBV5-1 to TRBJ1-1; TRBD1 is a possible D gene (6 bases). CDR3 length: 15 amino acids. Germline loops: CDR1 SGHRS, CDR2 YFSETQ. The V end lost 4 bases, the J end lost 4 bases, and 17 bases lay between the germline ends.

This clone occurred a few times. CDR3 sequence: CATRGARTDTQYF. The CDR3 region has the DNA TGTGCCACCAGGGGGGCACGCACAGATACGCAGTATTTT. The chain combines TRBV15 with TRBJ2-3; weak D call: TRBD1 (6 bases). CDR3 length: 13 amino acids. Deletions cut 6 bases from V and 1 base from J, with 8 bases between. CDR1 LNHNV and CDR2 YYDKDF come from the germline V gene (reference sequence). Full variable domain (remainder filled in from reference TRBV15 and TRBJ2-3): DAMVIQNPRYQVTQFGKPVTLSCSQTLNHNVMYWYQQKSSQAPKLLFHYYDKDFNNEADTPDNFQSRRPNTSFCFLDIRSPGLGDTAMYLCATRGARTDTQYFGPGTRLTVL.

The chain couples TRBV19 to TRBJ2-5; 7 bases are a match to TRBD2. Per the germline V gene, CDR1 is LNHDA and CDR2 is SQIVND (reference sequence). J was trimmed by 3 bases and V by 4 bases; bases with no gene match: 5. This CDR3 region has 14 residues. CDR3 in amino acids: CASSKSGTKETQYF. CDR3 nucleotide sequence: TGTGCCAGTAGTAAATCCGGGACTAAAGAGACCCAGTACTTC.

The rearrangement links TRBV28 to TRBJ2-1; D might be TRBD2 (5 bases). The CDR3 consists of 17 residues. Germline V CDR1 and CDR2: MDHEN, SYDVKM. V lost 4 bases and J 5 bases, leaving 21 bases between the germline ends. DNA for the CDR3: TGTGCCAGCAGTTCACCCTTGGCTAGCACCCTCCACAATGAGCAGTTCTTC. This translates into CASSSPLASTLHNEQFF. Filled out from reference TRBV28 and TRBJ2-1, the complete variable domain reads DVKVTQSSRYLVKRTGEKVFLECVQDMDHENMFWYRQDPGLGLRLIYFSYDVKMKEKGDIPEGYSVSREKKERFSLILESASTNQTSMYLCASSSPLASTLHNEQFFGPGTRLTVL.

The V gene is TRBV19, the J gene TRBJ1-4, with D unresolved. Germline CDR1 reads LNHDA; CDR2 reads SQIVND (reference sequence). CDR3 size: 17 residues. With 3 bases removed from V and 0 bases from J, the gap between germline ends came to 14 bases. CDR3 nucleotides: TGTGCCAGTAGTATCCCGACGCTAGTTGCAACTAATGAAAAACTGTTTTTT. Protein product: CASSIPTLVATNEKLFF.

The chain links TRBV18 to TRBJ2-2; 14 bases are shared with TRBD2. With 3 bases clipped from V and 7 bases from J, the junction kept 7 bases outside the gene matches. Germline loops: CDR1 KGHSH, CDR2 LQKENI. This CDR3 spans 17 amino acids. The CDR3, as DNA: TGTGCCAGCTCACCCCTGGGACTAGCGGGAGATTTCGGGGAGCTGTTTTTT. Residues: CASSPLGLAGDFGELFF.

The rearrangement uses TRBV29-1 and TRBJ1-1; 7 bases are shared with TRBD1. The V segment lost 3 bases and the J segment 8 bases; nucleotides outside the gene matches: 6. Germline CDR1 reads SQVTM; CDR2 reads ANQGSEA. The length of the CDR3 is 12 residues. The CDR3 DNA sequence: TGCAGCGTTGATCAGGGACAGAGAGAAGCTTTCTTT. Its translation: CSVDQGQREAFF. Using reference TRBV29-1 and TRBJ1-1 for the parts outside the CDR3, the full variable domain is SAVISQKPSRDICQRGTSLTIQCQVDSQVTMMFWYRQQPGQSLTLIATANQGSEATYESGFVIDKFPISRPNLTFSTLTVSNMSPEDSSIYLCSVDQGQREAFFGQGTRLTVV.

The chain carries TRBV12-5 and TRBJ1-3; 7 bases agree with TRBD1. CDR3 length: 18 residues. The germline V gene encodes CDR1 LGHNT and CDR2 FRNRAP. The V and J ends lost 0 bases and 0 bases, in that order; junction bases with no gene match: 8. CDR3 in DNA: TGTGCTAGTGGTTTGGTACTGGGGACAGCGAGCTCTGGAAACACCATATATTTT. Its protein product is CASGLVLGTASSGNTIYF.

This clone occurred once. The V call is TRBV10-2, the J call TRBJ2-1, with D maybe TRBD1 (5 bases). The V end lost 6 bases, the J end lost 4 bases, and 10 bases lay between the germline ends. Germline-derived CDR1 and CDR2 are WSHSY and SAAADI. The CDR3 runs 13 residues. In DNA form, the CDR3 reads TGCGCCAGCAGGGTTGACAGTTACAATGAGCAGTTCTTC. Protein: CASRVDSYNEQFF.

The chain carries TRBV29-1 and TRBJ1-2; 9 positions match TRBD1. CDR1 is SQVTM and CDR2 is ANQGSEA in the germline V gene. The CDR3 length is 15 residues. Unmatched junction bases numbered 13, after V lost 7 bases and J lost 4 bases. The CDR3 nucleotides are TGCAGCGCCCAGGGACAGGGCCCGCGCGGCTATGGCTACACCTTC. Translating it yields CSAQGQGPRGYGYTF. Supplemented by reference TRBV29-1 and TRBJ1-2, the full variable domain reads SAVISQKPSRDICQRGTSLTIQCQVDSQVTMMFWYRQQPGQSLTLIATANQGSEATYESGFVIDKFPISRPNLTFSTLTVSNMSPEDSSIYLCSAQGQGPRGYGYTFGSGTRLTVV.

The chain combines TRBV7-3 with TRBJ1-2, with D possibly being TRBD1 (5 bases). Germline CDR1 SGHTA, CDR2 FQGTGA. V lost 3 bases, J lost 4 bases, and 18 bases lay in between. The CDR3 contains 16 residues. The CDR3 loop is CASSLTTLDSSYGYTF. Here the CDR3 DNA reads TGTGCCAGCAGCTTGACCACCCTAGACAGCTCCTATGGCTACACCTTC.

The chain links TRBV29-1 to TRBJ2-7, with a possible D match to TRBD1 (5 bases). The CDR3 covers 12 residues. Germline V gene lookup returns CDR1 SQVTM and CDR2 ANQGSEA. V gave up 4 bases and J gave up 1 base, with 8 bases separating them. The CDR3 DNA sequence: TGCAGCGTTGTAAGGGGTTCCTACGAGCAGTACTTC. It specifies CSVVRGSYEQYF.

The rearrangement links TRBV5-5 to TRBJ1-5; 9 bases match TRBD1. Trimming cost V 4 bases and J 5 bases; bases outside gene matches: 10. Germline CDR1 and CDR2: SGHKS and YYEKEE (reference sequence). This CDR3 contains 16 residues. The DNA for the CDR3 is TGTGCCAGCAGCAGAACCGGGACAGGGTTGTATCAGCCCCAGCATTTT. Residues: CASSRTGTGLYQPQHF.

In its sample, this clone was seen a few times. The chain joins TRBV18 to TRBJ2-7; 7 nucleotides match TRBD2. V lost 4 bases to trimming and J lost 1 base; unmatched junction nucleotides: 4. Per the germline V gene, CDR1 is KGHSH and CDR2 is LQKENI. This CDR3 has 14 residues. The CDR3 loop is CASSRRGNSYEQYF. CDR3 sequence (DNA): TGTGCCAGCTCACGGCGGGGGAATTCCTACGAGCAGTACTTC.

The chain has TRBV6-2 or TRBV6-3 and TRBJ2-2; 13 nucleotides line up with TRBD2. This CDR3 is 17 amino acids long. The J segment lost 0 bases and the V segment lost 6 bases, leaving 4 bases of the junction unmatched. CDR1 MNHEY and CDR2 SVGEGT come from the germline V gene. As DNA, the CDR3 is TGTGCCAGCAGCCGACTAGCGGGGGGATCGAACACCGGGGAGCTGTTTTTT. Its translation is CASSRLAGGSNTGELFF.

The chain links TRBV5-1 to TRBJ2-7; 7 nucleotides align to TRBD1. Germline V gene sequence: CDR1 SGHRS, CDR2 YFSETQ. The CDR3 runs to 16 residues. Trimming took 4 bases from V and 0 from J; bases not matched to a gene: 10. The CDR3 sequence: CASSPYGQVSSYEQYF. The CDR3 bases are TGCGCCAGCAGCCCTTACGGACAGGTTAGCTCCTACGAGCAGTACTTC. Full variable domain (remainder filled in from reference TRBV5-1 and TRBJ2-7): KAGVTQTPRYLIKTRGQQVTLSCSPISGHRSVSWYQQTPGQGLQFLFEYFSETQRNKGNFPGRFSGRQFSNSRSEMNVSTLELGDSALYLCASSPYGQVSSYEQYFGPGTRLTVT.

This clone was detected only once. The rearrangement joins TRBV6-1 to TRBJ2-3, with D tentatively TRBD1 (5 bases). V was cut by 1 base and J by 4 bases, with 15 bases left in between. This CDR3 comprises 16 residues. The germline gives CDR1 MNHNS, CDR2 SASEGT. Written as DNA, the CDR3 is TGTGCCAGCAGTGAAGTTGTTCAAATGGGGCCAGATACGCAGTATTTT. Encoded protein: CASSEVVQMGPDTQYF.

The chain recombines TRBV19 with TRBJ2-6, with TRBD1 matching over 9 bases. CDR1 is LNHDA and CDR2 is SQIVND in the germline V gene (reference sequence). CDR3 size: 16 residues. V gave up 4 bases and J gave up 1 base; unmatched junction bases: 2. The CDR3 sequence is CASSTGTGSGANVLTF. In nucleotides, the CDR3 is TGTGCCAGTAGTACAGGGACAGGGTCTGGGGCCAACGTCCTGACTTTC.

The V call is TRBV6-2 or TRBV6-3, the J call TRBJ1-1; 9 bases line up with TRBD1. The V gene's germline CDR1 is MNHEY and CDR2 SVGEGT. V dropped 4 bases and J dropped 3; count of bases not matched to a gene: 6. The CDR3 sequence is 15 residues long. CDR3 region: CASSSPGQGDTEAFF. The CDR3 DNA reads as TGTGCCAGCAGTTCACCGGGACAGGGAGACACTGAAGCTTTCTTT.

The V call is TRBV18, the J call TRBJ2-5; 12 bases are a match to TRBD1. Germline lookup yields CDR1 KGHSH and CDR2 LQKENI. J gave up 4 bases and V 3 bases, and 3 bases lay outside the gene matches. This CDR3 region has 15 residues. The CDR3 spells CASSPGQGALETQYF. As DNA, the CDR3 is TGTGCCAGCTCACCGGGACAGGGGGCTCTAGAGACCCAGTACTTC.